The rows below give T cell receptor beta chains drawn from one sample of a study of blood T cell repertoires in COVID-19. Repertoires were generated with immunoSEQ multiplex PCR, while TCRdb's copy carries only in-frame clones and drops some. Of about 380,000 clones in the sample, 88% were seen once. Sequencing input: PBMCs or T cells enriched from blood (not recorded which). The receptors shown here come from a woman between 18 and 30 years old who had recovered from COVID-19. CDR3s include the opening cysteine and the closing phenylalanine or tryptophan. The D gene is left open where the match is weak. Not every row has a clone size; where given, it reads once, few, many or a size class.

TRBJ2-3 . . TRBV7-2 CASSLAQQGDTQYF TGTGCCAGCAGCTTAGCCCAGCAGGGGGATACGCAGTATTTT
TRBJ1-2 . TRBD1 TRBV4-1 CASSQDPADRGLVGYTF TGCGCCAGCAGCCAAGATCCGGCCGACAGGGGGCTCGTTGGCTACACCTTC
TRBJ1-1 . . TRBV19 CASSITVGTEAFF TGTGCCAGTAGCATTACAGTGGGCACTGAAGCTTTCTTT
TRBJ1-2 . . TRBV12-5 CASGSDSDPFGYTF TGTGCTAGTGGCTCTGACAGTGACCCTTTTGGCTACACCTTC
TRBJ1-4 . TRBD1 TRBV30 CAWSSGQPNEKLFF TGTGCCTGGAGTTCGGGACAGCCAAATGAAAAACTGTTTTTT
TRBJ2-3 . TRBD2 TRBV7-3 CASSLTGLAGGTQYF TGTGCCAGCAGCCTTACTGGACTAGCGGGGGGTACGCAGTATTTT
TRBJ2-1 . TRBD2 TRBV19 CASSMGGDYNEQFF TGTGCCAGTAGTATGGGGGGGGACTACAATGAGCAGTTCTTC
TRBJ1-1 . . TRBV4-1 CASSQAQAGAYTEAFF TGCGCCAGCAGCCAAGCGCAGGCGGGGGCGTACACTGAAGCTTTCTTT
TRBJ1-4 . TRBD1 TRBV15 CATSRDRDRWEKLFF TGTGCCACCAGCAGAGATCGGGACAGGTGGGAAAAACTGTTTTTT
TRBJ1-1 . . TRBV4-1 CASSQEGTGTEAFF TGCGCCAGCAGCCAGGAAGGAACGGGCACTGAAGCTTTCTTT
TRBJ1-2 . TRBD1 TRBV3-1/TRBV3-2 CASSLLVTGDYTF TGTGCCAGCAGCCTTCTTGTGACAGGGGACTACACCTTC
TRBJ1-1 . . TRBV30 CAWWIGGNTEAFF TGTGCCTGGTGGATAGGGGGGAACACTGAAGCTTTCTTT
TRBJ2-1 . . TRBV5-1 CASSLIGVNEQFF TGCGCCAGCAGCTTGATAGGGGTCAATGAGCAGTTCTTC
TRBJ2-2 . . TRBV19 CASSIAQAPTGELFF TGTGCCAGTAGTATTGCCCAGGCCCCGACCGGGGAGCTGTTTTTT
TRBJ1-6 . TRBD1 TRBV2 CASSEGQGAPLHF TGTGCCAGCAGTGAGGGGCAGGGGGCACCCCTCCACTTT
TRBJ1-2 . . TRBV5-6 CASSAHRVVGSGYTF TGTGCCAGCAGCGCCCACAGGGTAGTAGGAAGTGGCTACACCTTC
TRBJ2-3 . TRBD1 TRBV27 CASSLSRGTGDPDTQYF TGTGCCAGCAGTTTAAGTCGGGGGACAGGGGACCCAGATACGCAGTATTTT
TRBJ1-2 . TRBD1 TRBV5-1 CASSFRQGNYGYTF TGCGCCAGCAGCTTCCGACAGGGTAACTATGGCTACACCTTC
TRBJ2-7 . . TRBV19 CASSISGLYEQYF TGTGCCAGTAGTATTTCTGGCCTCTACGAGCAGTACTTC
TRBJ2-1 . . TRBV6-1 CASSEGVEGYNEQFF TGTGCCAGCAGTGAAGGGGTAGAGGGATACAATGAGCAGTTCTTC
TRBJ1-3 once . TRBV19 CASSIGSSGNTIYF TGTGCCAGTAGTATAGGCAGCTCTGGAAACACCATATATTTT
TRBJ1-4 few . TRBV7-9 CASSLSTENEKLFF TGTGCCAGCAGCTTATCGACAGAAAATGAAAAACTGTTTTTT
TRBJ1-3 . . TRBV7-9 CASSLREGGNTIYF TGTGCCAGCAGCTTGCGGGAAGGTGGAAACACCATATATTTT
TRBJ2-7 . TRBD1 TRBV4-3 CASSQELAGGYEQYF TGCGCCAGCAGCCAGGAGTTGGCAGGGGGCTACGAGCAGTACTTC